Listed below are T cell receptor beta chains from one sample, sequenced in a study of memory CD4+ T cells and cytomegalovirus serostatus. Sequencing used immunoSEQ multiplex PCR; TCRdb keeps in-frame clones, though not all of them. Counted here are 85,000 to 100,000 clones, about four fifths occurring once; the ten biggest clones make up 3.6%. The sample was memory CD4+ T cells from blood. Every receptor here comes from an adult in good health and CMV-seropositive. The conserved cysteine and the conserved F or W are not part of the CDR3 here. The D gene is left open where the match is weak.

j_gene	v_gene	d_gene	CDR3aa
TRBJ2-7	TRBV7-2	.	ASSFSGSRGEQY
TRBJ1-2	TRBV28	.	ASSPTGAGRSGYT
TRBJ1-2	TRBV7-2	TRBD1	ASSLGGQGAEGYT
TRBJ1-2	TRBV7-9	.	ASSFGLSGDRAGYT
TRBJ2-7	TRBV5-6	TRBD2	ASSLVGGSSYEQY
TRBJ1-5	TRBV6-5	.	ASRGRNQPQH
TRBJ1-2	TRBV28	.	ASSPPRWHGYT
TRBJ1-1	TRBV10-1	.	ASPEFSGETEAF
TRBJ2-3	TRBV28	TRBD2	ASSLAGERTDTQY
TRBJ2-1	TRBV13	.	ASSLKWGKGGDLYNEQF
TRBJ1-3	TRBV11-2	.	ASTPHPPGNTIY
TRBJ2-7	TRBV5-8	.	ASSLLQGPYEQY
TRBJ1-5	TRBV4-2	.	ASSQEGQGPQPQH
TRBJ1-2	TRBV5-4	TRBD1	ASHWDREYDYT
TRBJ1-5	TRBV15	.	ATSSRAKTISNQPQH
TRBJ2-1	TRBV11-3	.	ASSLEASAYNEQF
TRBJ1-6	TRBV2	TRBD1	ASSNRGSGSPLH
TRBJ1-4	TRBV4-1	.	ASSQGVQVNEKLF
TRBJ2-3	TRBV6-1	TRBD1	ASRRQGADTQY
TRBJ2-1	TRBV5-1	TRBD2	ASSLSGREGNEQF
TRBJ2-3	TRBV7-9	TRBD2	ASSPGLAKSTDTQY
TRBJ1-1	TRBV7-9	.	ASSPPATSEAF
TRBJ1-1	TRBV11-2	.	ASSRSGTMNTEAF
TRBJ2-5	TRBV18	.	ASSPDQETQY
TRBJ1-1	TRBV6-5	.	ASSYFTEAF
TRBJ2-7	TRBV7-9	TRBD2	ASSRWTSGDMNEQY
TRBJ1-2	TRBV2	.	ASRTGFPGYGYT
TRBJ2-5	TRBV19	.	ASKETDQETQY
TRBJ1-1	TRBV11-2	.	ASSLGLWEIGTEAF
TRBJ2-5	TRBV5-4	TRBD2	ASSLEAGNQETQY
TRBJ2-5	TRBV4-1	TRBD1	ASSQAGTGEETQY
TRBJ1-2	TRBV14	.	ASSQERTGGYT
TRBJ1-2	TRBV27	TRBD1	ASSRTGAYGYT
TRBJ1-3	TRBV10-1	.	ASSESGRLFGNTIY
TRBJ1-4	TRBV6-6	.	ASSYEGQAREKLF
TRBJ1-1	TRBV2	.	ASSWTWDTEAF
TRBJ2-7	TRBV28	TRBD2	ASSQGGGLASYEQY
TRBJ1-1	TRBV6-6	TRBD1	ASSSLAGTGHEAF
TRBJ2-1	TRBV4-3	.	ASSQDRGSPLV
TRBJ2-5	TRBV6-1	.	ASSDAGREETQY
TRBJ2-1	TRBV6-5	TRBD2	ASSYSASGHNEQF
TRBJ1-2	TRBV11-2	.	ASSLGNSLSGYT
TRBJ2-3	TRBV5-1	TRBD2	ASRLAGMIADTQY
TRBJ2-1	TRBV9	.	ASSVEWRGAYNEQF
TRBJ1-2	TRBV5-1	.	ASSSTRGAEGYT
TRBJ2-5	TRBV19	.	ASKQPGETQY
TRBJ2-7	TRBV5-1	TRBD1	ASSPEKTGNDDYPYEQY
TRBJ1-3	TRBV19	TRBD1	ASGDRGGEVGNTIY
TRBJ1-1	TRBV4-3	.	ASSQVGRWGHSDTEAF
TRBJ2-3	TRBV5-1	.	ASSPDGRETDTQY
TRBJ2-3	TRBV7-3	TRBD2	ASSLGASGRADTQY
TRBJ1-2	TRBV6-1	.	ASSEAREYT
TRBJ2-2	TRBV11-2	TRBD2	ASSFTSGRTGELF
TRBJ1-1	TRBV9	TRBD1	ASSAPGGAKGVNTEAF
TRBJ2-7	TRBV6-1	.	ASSGGTYEQY
TRBJ2-3	TRBV2	.	ASRVDYTDTQY
TRBJ2-3	TRBV27	TRBD2	ASRPRTSGRGSDTQY
TRBJ2-7	TRBV5-1	.	ASSLGYEQY
TRBJ2-1	TRBV6-4	TRBD2	ASSPTSSGGTYNEQF